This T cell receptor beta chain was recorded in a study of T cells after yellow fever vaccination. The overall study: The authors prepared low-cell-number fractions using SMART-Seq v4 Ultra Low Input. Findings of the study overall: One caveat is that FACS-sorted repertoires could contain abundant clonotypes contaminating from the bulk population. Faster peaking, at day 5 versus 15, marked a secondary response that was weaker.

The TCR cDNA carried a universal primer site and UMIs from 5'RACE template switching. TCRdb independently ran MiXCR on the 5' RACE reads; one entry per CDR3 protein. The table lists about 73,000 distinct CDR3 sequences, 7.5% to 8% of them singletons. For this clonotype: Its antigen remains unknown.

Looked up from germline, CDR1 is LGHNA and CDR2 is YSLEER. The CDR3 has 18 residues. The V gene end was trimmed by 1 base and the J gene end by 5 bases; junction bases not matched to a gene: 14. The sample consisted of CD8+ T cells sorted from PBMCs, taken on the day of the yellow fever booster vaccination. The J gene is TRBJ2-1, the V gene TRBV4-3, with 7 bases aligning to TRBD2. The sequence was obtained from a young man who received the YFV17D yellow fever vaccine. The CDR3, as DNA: TGCGCCAGCAGCCAAGGTCTCTACGCGGGAGATCTGAACAATGAGCAGTTCTTC. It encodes CASSQGLYAGDLNNEQFF.